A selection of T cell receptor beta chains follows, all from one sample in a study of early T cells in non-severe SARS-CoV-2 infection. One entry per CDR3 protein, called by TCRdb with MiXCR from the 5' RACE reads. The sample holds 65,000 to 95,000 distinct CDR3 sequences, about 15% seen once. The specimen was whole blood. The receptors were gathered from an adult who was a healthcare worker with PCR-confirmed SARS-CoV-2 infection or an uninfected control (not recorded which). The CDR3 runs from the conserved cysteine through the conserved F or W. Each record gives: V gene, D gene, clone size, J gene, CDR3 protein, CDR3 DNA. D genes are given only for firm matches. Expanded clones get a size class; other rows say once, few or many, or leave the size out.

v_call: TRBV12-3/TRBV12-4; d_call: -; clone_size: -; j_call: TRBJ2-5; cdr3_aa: CASSLTPQETQYF; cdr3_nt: TGTGCCAGCAGTCTAACTCCCCAAGAGACCCAGTACTTC
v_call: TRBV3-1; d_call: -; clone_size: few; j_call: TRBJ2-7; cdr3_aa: CASSQSGFEQYF; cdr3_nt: TGTGCCAGCAGCCAGTCAGGGTTTGAGCAGTACTTC
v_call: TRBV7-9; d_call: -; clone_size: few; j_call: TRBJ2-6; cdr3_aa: CASSTGPTGANVLTF; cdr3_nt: TGTGCCAGCTCAACCGGACCCACTGGGGCCAACGTCCTGACTTTC
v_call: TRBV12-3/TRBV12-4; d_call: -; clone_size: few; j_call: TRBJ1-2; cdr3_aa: CASSSWTVGYGYTF; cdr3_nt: TGTGCCAGCAGCTCGTGGACAGTCGGTTATGGCTACACCTTC
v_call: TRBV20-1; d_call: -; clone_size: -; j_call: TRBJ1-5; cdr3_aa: CSASGGRGGNQPQHF; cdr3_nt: TGCAGTGCTAGCGGCGGTAGGGGGGGCAATCAGCCCCAGCATTTT
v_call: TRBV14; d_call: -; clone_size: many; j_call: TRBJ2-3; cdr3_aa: CASSQVQGTDTQYF; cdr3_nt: TGTGCCAGCAGCCAAGTCCAGGGCACAGATACGCAGTATTTT
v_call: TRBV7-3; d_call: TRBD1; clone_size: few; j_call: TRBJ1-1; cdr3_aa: CASSSLDRGRMNTEAFF; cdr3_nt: TGTGCCAGCAGCTCCTTGGACAGGGGGAGGATGAACACTGAAGCTTTCTTT
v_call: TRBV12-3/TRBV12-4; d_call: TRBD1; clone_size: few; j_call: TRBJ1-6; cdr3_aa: CASSSDGGQAGSPLHF; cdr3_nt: TGTGCCAGCAGTTCGGACGGAGGACAGGCGGGTTCACCCCTCCACTTT
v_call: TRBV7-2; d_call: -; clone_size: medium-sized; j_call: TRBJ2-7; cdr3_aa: CASSLEGANYEQYF; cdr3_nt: TGTGCCAGCAGCTTAGAAGGGGCGAACTACGAGCAGTACTTC
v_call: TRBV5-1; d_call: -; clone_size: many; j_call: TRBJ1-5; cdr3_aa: CASSLDPGKPQHF; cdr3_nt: TGCGCCAGCAGCTTGGACCCAGGAAAGCCCCAGCATTTT
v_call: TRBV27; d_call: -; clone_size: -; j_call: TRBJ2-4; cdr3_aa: CASSLRDGKNIQYF; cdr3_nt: TGTGCCAGCAGTTTAAGGGACGGCAAAAACATTCAGTACTTC
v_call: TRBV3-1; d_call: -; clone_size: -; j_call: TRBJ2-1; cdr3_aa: CASRESGDGNEQFF; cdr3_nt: TGTGCCAGCAGGGAGAGTGGGGATGGCAATGAGCAGTTCTTC
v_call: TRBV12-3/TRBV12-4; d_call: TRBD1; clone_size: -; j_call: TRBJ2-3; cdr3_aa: CASNRGRGGLDTQYF; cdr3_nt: TGTGCCAGCAATAGGGGGAGAGGGGGCCTGGATACGCAGTATTTT
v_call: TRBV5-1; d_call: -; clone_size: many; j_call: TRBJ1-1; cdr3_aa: CASSLGRFTAVEAFF; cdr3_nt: TGCGCCAGCAGCTTGGGAAGATTTACAGCCGTAGAAGCTTTCTTT
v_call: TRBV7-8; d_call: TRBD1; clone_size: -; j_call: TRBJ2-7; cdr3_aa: CATGDRRTYEQYF; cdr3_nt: TGTGCCACGGGGGACAGGAGAACCTACGAGCAGTACTTC
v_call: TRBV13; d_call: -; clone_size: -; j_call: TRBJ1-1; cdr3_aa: CASSLPGSNTEAFF; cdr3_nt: TGTGCCAGCAGCTTGCCAGGATCGAACACTGAAGCTTTCTTT
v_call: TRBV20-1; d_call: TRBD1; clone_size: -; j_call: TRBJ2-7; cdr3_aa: CSARNGQGSIYEQYF; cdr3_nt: TGCAGTGCTAGAAATGGACAGGGGTCGATATACGAGCAGTACTTC
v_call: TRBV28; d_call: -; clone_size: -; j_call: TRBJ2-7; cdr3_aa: CASSFSSYSSYEQYF; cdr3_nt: TGTGCCAGCAGTTTCAGCAGTTACAGCTCCTACGAGCAGTACTTC
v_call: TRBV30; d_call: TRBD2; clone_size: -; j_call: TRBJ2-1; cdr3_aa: CASAGLAYNEQFF; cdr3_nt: TGTGCCTCAGCGGGACTGGCCTACAATGAGCAGTTCTTC
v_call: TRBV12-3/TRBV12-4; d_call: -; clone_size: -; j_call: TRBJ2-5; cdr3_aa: CASSLLPGGLETQYF; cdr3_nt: TGTGCCAGCAGTTTGCTCCCGGGGGGCCTAGAGACCCAGTACTTC
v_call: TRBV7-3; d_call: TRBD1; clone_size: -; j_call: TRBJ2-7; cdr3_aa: CASSWGQGLAYEQYF; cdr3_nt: TGTGCCAGCAGCTGGGGACAGGGGTTGGCCTACGAGCAGTACTTC
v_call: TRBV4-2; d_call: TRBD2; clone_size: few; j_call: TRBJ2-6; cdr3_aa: CASSQGLAGVAGANVLTF; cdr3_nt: TGTGCCAGCAGCCAAGGACTAGCGGGAGTGGCTGGGGCCAACGTCCTGACTTTC
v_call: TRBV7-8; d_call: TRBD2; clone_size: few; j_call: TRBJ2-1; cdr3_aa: CASSGRGLAYNEQFF; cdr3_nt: TGTGCCAGCAGCGGCCGGGGACTAGCCTACAATGAGCAGTTCTTC
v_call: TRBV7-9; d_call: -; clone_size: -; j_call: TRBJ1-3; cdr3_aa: CASSLRQGSGNTIYF; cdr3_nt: TGTGCCAGCAGCTTAAGGCAGGGAAGCGGAAACACCATATATTTT
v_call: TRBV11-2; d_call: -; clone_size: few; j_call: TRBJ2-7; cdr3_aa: CASSLDVRSAHEQYF; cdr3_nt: TGTGCCAGCAGCTTAGATGTAAGGTCGGCCCACGAGCAGTACTTC
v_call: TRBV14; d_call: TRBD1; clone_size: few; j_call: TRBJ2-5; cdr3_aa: CASSHRGIQETQYF; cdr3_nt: TGTGCCAGCAGCCACAGGGGGATTCAAGAGACCCAGTACTTC
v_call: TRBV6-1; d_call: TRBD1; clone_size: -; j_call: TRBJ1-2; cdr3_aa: CASSRDRGRAHYGYTF; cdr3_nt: TGTGCCAGCAGCAGGGACAGGGGGCGCGCGCACTATGGCTACACCTTC
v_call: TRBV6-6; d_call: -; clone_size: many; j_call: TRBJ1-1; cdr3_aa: CASSYKYYTEAFF; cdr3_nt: TGTGCCAGCAGTTACAAGTACTACACTGAAGCTTTCTTT
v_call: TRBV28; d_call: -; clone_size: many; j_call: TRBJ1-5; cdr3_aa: CASSPTGTANQPQHF; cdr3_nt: TGTGCCAGCAGTCCAACCGGGACGGCGAATCAGCCCCAGCATTTT
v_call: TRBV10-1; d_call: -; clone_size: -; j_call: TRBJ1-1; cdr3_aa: CACRGPLNTEAFF; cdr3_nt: TGCGCCTGCCGGGGACCTCTGAACACTGAAGCTTTCTTT
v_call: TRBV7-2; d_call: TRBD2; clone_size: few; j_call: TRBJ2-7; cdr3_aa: CASQRGLAGPYEQYF; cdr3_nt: TGTGCCAGCCAACGGGGACTAGCGGGACCCTACGAGCAGTACTTC
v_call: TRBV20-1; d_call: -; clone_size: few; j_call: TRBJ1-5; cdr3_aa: CSANGGFNQPQHF; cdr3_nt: TGCAGTGCCAACGGGGGGTTCAATCAGCCCCAGCATTTT
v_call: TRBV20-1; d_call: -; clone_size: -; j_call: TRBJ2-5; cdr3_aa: CSAVGETQYF; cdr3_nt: TGCAGTGCTGTCGGGGAGACCCAGTACTTC
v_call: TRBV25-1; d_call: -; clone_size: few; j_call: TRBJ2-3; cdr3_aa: CASSEPGQGTDTQYF; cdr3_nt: TGTGCCAGCAGTGAACCGGGGCAGGGGACAGATACGCAGTATTTT
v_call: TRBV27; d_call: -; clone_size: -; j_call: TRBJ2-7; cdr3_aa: CASRPQGSPYEQYF; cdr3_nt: TGTGCCAGCAGGCCCCAGGGGTCCCCCTACGAGCAGTACTTC
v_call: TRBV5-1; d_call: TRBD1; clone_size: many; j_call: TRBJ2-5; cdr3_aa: CASSLAGTGSETQYF; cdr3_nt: TGCGCCAGCAGCTTGGCCGGGACAGGGTCGGAGACCCAGTACTTC
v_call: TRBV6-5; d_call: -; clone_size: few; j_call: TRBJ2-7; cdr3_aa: CASSFKYEQYF; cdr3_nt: TGTGCCAGCAGTTTTAAATACGAGCAGTACTTC
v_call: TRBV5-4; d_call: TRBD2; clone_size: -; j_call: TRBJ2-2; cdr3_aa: CASSSRGIVAGKNTGELFF; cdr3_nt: TGTGCCAGCAGCTCGCGGGGGATAGTAGCGGGGAAGAACACCGGGGAGCTGTTTTTT
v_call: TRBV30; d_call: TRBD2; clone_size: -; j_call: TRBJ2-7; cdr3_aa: CAWSELAGTSYEQYF; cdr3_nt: TGTGCCTGGAGCGAACTAGCGGGGACCTCCTACGAGCAGTACTTC
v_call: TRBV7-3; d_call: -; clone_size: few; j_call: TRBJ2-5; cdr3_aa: CASSPQLGGETQYF; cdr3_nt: TGTGCCAGCAGCCCACAGCTGGGGGGAGAGACCCAGTACTTC
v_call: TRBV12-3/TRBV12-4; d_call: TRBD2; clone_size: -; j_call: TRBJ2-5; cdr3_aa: CASSLGFLAGAKETQYF; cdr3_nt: TGTGCCAGCAGTTTAGGGTTCCTAGCGGGAGCCAAAGAGACCCAGTACTTC
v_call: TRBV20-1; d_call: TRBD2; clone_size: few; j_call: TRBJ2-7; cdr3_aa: CSAIGREGDEQYF; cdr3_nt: TGCAGTGCTATAGGGCGGGAGGGCGACGAGCAGTACTTC
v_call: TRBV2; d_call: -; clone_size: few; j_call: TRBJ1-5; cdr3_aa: CASRLPVGPQHF; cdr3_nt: TGTGCCAGCAGGCTCCCCGTAGGACCCCAGCATTTT
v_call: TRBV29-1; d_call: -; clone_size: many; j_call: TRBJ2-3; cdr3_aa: CSVEWGRTADTQYF; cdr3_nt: TGCAGCGTTGAGTGGGGGAGGACCGCAGATACGCAGTATTTT
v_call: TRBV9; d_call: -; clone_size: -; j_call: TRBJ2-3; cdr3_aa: CASSVTYTDTQYF; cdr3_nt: TGTGCCAGCAGCGTGACCTACACAGATACGCAGTATTTT
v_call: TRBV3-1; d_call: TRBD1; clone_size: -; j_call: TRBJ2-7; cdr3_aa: CASSPEGAARRWEQYF; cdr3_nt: TGTGCCAGCAGCCCCGAGGGGGCGGCTCGAAGATGGGAGCAGTACTTC
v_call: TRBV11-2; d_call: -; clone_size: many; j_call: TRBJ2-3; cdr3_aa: CASSSNGRRATDTQYF; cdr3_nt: TGTGCCAGCAGCAGCAACGGGCGGAGGGCCACAGATACGCAGTATTTT
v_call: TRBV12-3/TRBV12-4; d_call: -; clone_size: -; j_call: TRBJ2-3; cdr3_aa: CASSFLVGGPPDTQYF; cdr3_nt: TGTGCCAGCAGTTTCCTCGTGGGGGGGCCGCCAGATACGCAGTATTTT
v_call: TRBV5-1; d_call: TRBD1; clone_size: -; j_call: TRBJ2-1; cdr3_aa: CASSLGDRDEQFF; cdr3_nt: TGCGCCAGCAGCTTGGGGGACAGGGATGAGCAGTTCTTC
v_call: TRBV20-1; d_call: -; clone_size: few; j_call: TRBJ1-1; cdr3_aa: CSAPRKVNTEAFF; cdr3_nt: TGCAGTGCCCCCCGTAAGGTGAACACTGAAGCTTTCTTT